This is a list of T cell receptor beta chains from one sample in a study of blood T cells in healthy people across ages. TCRdb called the 5' RACE reads again in MiXCR, with one record for every CDR3 protein. Here the sample spans around 1.1 million distinct CDR3 sequences, under 40% being singletons. Sequenced: blood. The receptors here all came from a man aged 18 to 35 in good health. The CDR3 runs from the conserved cysteine through the conserved F or W. Each record gives: clone size, J gene, V gene, D gene, CDR3 DNA, CDR3 protein. D genes are given only for firm matches. Clone size, where shown, is once, few, many, or a class for clones that have expanded.

size: .
J: TRBJ2-5
V: TRBV28
D: .
DNA: TGTGCCAGCAGGAACCCGGTACGGGTCAGCCCATTCCAAGAGACCCAGTACTTC
CDR3: CASRNPVRVSPFQETQYF

size: few
J: TRBJ1-2
V: TRBV5-1
D: .
DNA: TGCGCCAGCAGCTTGAATCCGTTGGTCTATGGCTACACCTTC
CDR3: CASSLNPLVYGYTF

size: .
J: TRBJ1-2
V: TRBV27
D: .
DNA: TGTGCCAGCAGTTTAGGGGGCCCCTTCTATGACTACACCTTC
CDR3: CASSLGGPFYDYTF

size: .
J: TRBJ2-5
V: TRBV7-2
D: .
DNA: TGTGCCAGCAGCTTAATGGGCAGGTACCAAGAGACCCAGTACTTC
CDR3: CASSLMGRYQETQYF

size: few
J: TRBJ2-1
V: TRBV20-1
D: .
DNA: TGCAGTGCTAGTGGTTTGGGGGAACGGTCCTACAATGAGCAGTTCTTC
CDR3: CSASGLGERSYNEQFF

size: few
J: TRBJ2-5
V: TRBV10-3
D: .
DNA: TGTGCCATCAGCCCAACGGGGCCTCTAACTAGGAATGAGCAGTACTTC
CDR3: CAISPTGPLTRNEQYF

size: .
J: TRBJ1-5
V: TRBV4-2
D: .
DNA: TGTGCCAGCTTTTACCAATCAGGGGAAGCTCAGCCCCAGCATTTT
CDR3: CASFYQSGEAQPQHF

size: .
J: TRBJ2-5
V: TRBV20-1
D: TRBD1
DNA: TGCAGTGCTAGGACCCATCCACAGAGTACAGGGGAGGAGACCCAGTACTTC
CDR3: CSARTHPQSTGEETQYF

size: .
J: TRBJ2-1
V: TRBV5-5
D: .
DNA: TGTGCCAGCAGTTATGACGGTGATGGGAGGTTCTTC
CDR3: CASSYDGDGRFF

size: few
J: TRBJ1-1
V: TRBV7-9
D: .
DNA: TGTGCCAGCAGCTTAGGGGCAGGGATCGCTGAAGCTTTCTTT
CDR3: CASSLGAGIAEAFF

size: few
J: TRBJ2-5
V: TRBV20-1
D: .
DNA: TGCAGTGCTAGAGATCTATTGGAGACCCAGTACTTC
CDR3: CSARDLLETQYF

size: .
J: TRBJ1-6
V: TRBV7-8
D: TRBD1
DNA: TGTGCCAGCACCCAGGGACAGAACTTCTATAATTCACCCCTCCACTTT
CDR3: CASTQGQNFYNSPLHF

size: .
J: TRBJ2-1
V: TRBV6-6
D: .
DNA: TGTGCCAGCAGTTACCCCTGGGCGTCGGTGGAAATTGTTAATGAGCAGTTCTTC
CDR3: CASSYPWASVEIVNEQFF

size: .
J: TRBJ2-5
V: TRBV20-1
D: TRBD2
DNA: TGCAGTGCTAGACGGGCGGGGGGGCCCCAAGAGACCCAGTACTTC
CDR3: CSARRAGGPQETQYF

size: few
J: TRBJ2-3
V: TRBV5-1
D: .
DNA: TGCGCCAGCAGCTTGGCCCACAGCGCAGATACGCAGTATTTT
CDR3: CASSLAHSADTQYF

size: many
J: TRBJ2-7
V: TRBV29-1
D: TRBD1
DNA: TGCAGCGCCTCGGACAGGAGCTCCTACGAGCAGTACTTC
CDR3: CSASDRSSYEQYF

size: few
J: TRBJ2-5
V: TRBV5-1
D: TRBD1
DNA: TGCGCCAGCAGCTTATCGACAGGGGGAGAGACCCAGTACTTC
CDR3: CASSLSTGGETQYF

size: .
J: TRBJ1-4
V: TRBV4-1
D: TRBD1
DNA: TGCGCCAGCAGCCAAGCAGGGGACAGTAATCCGGGAGAAAAACTGTTTTTT
CDR3: CASSQAGDSNPGEKLFF

size: few
J: TRBJ2-2
V: TRBV6-2/TRBV6-3
D: .
DNA: TGTGCCAGCAGTTATTTAGCAGGGGTGGATTCTACGAACACCGGGGAGCTGTTTTTT
CDR3: CASSYLAGVDSTNTGELFF

size: .
J: TRBJ2-7
V: TRBV7-3
D: .
DNA: TGTGCCAGCAGCTTAGCTAGGGAACGAGTCGACGAGCAGTACTTC
CDR3: CASSLARERVDEQYF

size: many
J: TRBJ2-1
V: TRBV29-1
D: .
DNA: TGCAGCGTAACTCCCGAGCCGAATGAGCAGTTCTTC
CDR3: CSVTPEPNEQFF

size: .
J: TRBJ1-1
V: TRBV7-9
D: .
DNA: TGTGCCAGCACCGTGACAGGGAACACTGAAGCTTTCTTT
CDR3: CASTVTGNTEAFF

size: .
J: TRBJ2-3
V: TRBV2
D: TRBD2
DNA: TGTGCCAGCAGCAGACTAGCGGGGGTAGCGACGCAGTATTTT
CDR3: CASSRLAGVATQYF

size: .
J: TRBJ1-5
V: TRBV7-3
D: TRBD1
DNA: TGTGCCAGCAGCTTAAGGAGACAGGGTAGATGGCCCCAGCATTTT
CDR3: CASSLRRQGRWPQHF

size: once
J: TRBJ2-1
V: TRBV6-2/TRBV6-3
D: .
DNA: TGTGCCAGCTCTGCGGGGGCCCCAACCTACAATGAGCAGTTCTTC
CDR3: CASSAGAPTYNEQFF

size: few
J: TRBJ2-1
V: TRBV10-3
D: .
DNA: TGTGCCATCAGTGATTCAGTAGGGGCCGAACTGTACAATGAGCAGTTCTTC
CDR3: CAISDSVGAELYNEQFF

size: .
J: TRBJ2-3
V: TRBV5-6
D: TRBD2
DNA: TGTGCCAGCAGCCACAGACCCCGGGGGGTTTCTAGCACAGATACGCAGTATTTT
CDR3: CASSHRPRGVSSTDTQYF

size: .
J: TRBJ2-3
V: TRBV2
D: .
DNA: TGTGCCAGCATAAAGGGCTCATTTCCCACAGATACGCAGTATTTT
CDR3: CASIKGSFPTDTQYF

size: many
J: TRBJ2-3
V: TRBV12-3/TRBV12-4
D: TRBD1
DNA: TGTGCCAGCAGCCTTATGGGACAGACCACAGATACGCAGTATTTT
CDR3: CASSLMGQTTDTQYF